This T cell receptor beta chain comes out of a study of monozygotic twins with inflammatory bowel disease. General study findings and limits: By inverse Simpson index, TCRbeta diversity was lower in IBD patients than in healthy co-twins. Especially with disease activity, IBD patients had fewer clonotypes in common with others than healthy twins did.

On this clonotype itself: The antigen remains unidentified.

There are 17 residues in the CDR3. Germline CDR1 is LGHDT and CDR2 is YNNKEL (reference sequence). From the 5' RACE reads, TCRdb lists one entry per CDR3 protein and no DNA. The ten most abundant clones cover roughly 7% of a sample with roughly 160,000 distinct CDR3 sequences. This chain uses TRBV3-1 with TRBJ2-7; checking the TCRdb D call of TRBD2 is not possible without DNA. The clonotype was recovered from a human donor with ulcerative colitis or Crohn's disease, or a healthy co-twin of an affected twin (not recorded which). Sequences were obtained from blood. CDR3 residues: CASSQTPPGLASYEQYF.